Listed here are 2 T cell receptor beta chains from one sample, sequenced in a study of T-cell reconstitution after alpha-beta-depleted transplantation in children (dated by TCRdb to 2016 to 2017). Preparation of the library involved PCR. Data came from an Illumina HiSeq 2500. TCR library preparation used molecular barcoding, with unique molecular identifiers applied to normalize quantification of the TCRbeta repertoire. The public reads were reprocessed in TCRdb via fastp at Q25 and MiXCR, keeping in-frame beta chains. Identical CDR3 protein sequences are pooled into one entry, listed with their most common genes and DNA. The sample table records 440,000 or so distinct CDR3 sequences; under 13% of these occur just once. Together, the top ten hold approximately 5% of the sample. The sample in question was PBMCs from the stem cell graft donor, obtained from the stem cell graft. All receptors come from a human donor who donated a stem cell graft to a child with acute myeloid leukemia.

Many counts were recorded for this clonotype. The rearrangement links TRBV6-1 to TRBJ2-7; 8 positions match TRBD1. CDR1 MNHNS and CDR2 SASEGT come from the germline V gene. The CDR3 sequence is 15 residues long. V lost 0 bases and J lost 4; bases outside the gene matches: 5. CDR3 amino acids: CASSEASGGPYEQYV. The CDR3 DNA sequence: TGTGCCAGCAGTGAAGCCTCAGGGGGCCCTTACGAGCAGTACGTC.

The rearrangement links TRBV5-1 to TRBJ2-7; 8 bases are shared with TRBD1. The CDR3 sequence is 14 residues long. V lost 3 bases and J lost 3; bases outside the gene matches: 5. Per the germline V gene, CDR1 is SGHRS and CDR2 is YFSETQ. DNA for the CDR3: TGCGCCAGCAGCTCCAGGGGGCTAAGCTACGAGCAGTACTTC. This codes for CASSSRGLSYEQYF.